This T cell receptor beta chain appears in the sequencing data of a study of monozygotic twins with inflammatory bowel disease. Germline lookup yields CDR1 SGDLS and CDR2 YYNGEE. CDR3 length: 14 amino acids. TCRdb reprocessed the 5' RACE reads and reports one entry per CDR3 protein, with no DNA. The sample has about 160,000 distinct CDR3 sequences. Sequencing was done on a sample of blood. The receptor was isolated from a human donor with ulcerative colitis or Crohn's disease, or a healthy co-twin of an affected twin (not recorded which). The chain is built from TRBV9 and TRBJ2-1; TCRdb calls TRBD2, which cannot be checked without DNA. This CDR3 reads CASSRGLAGAEQFF.